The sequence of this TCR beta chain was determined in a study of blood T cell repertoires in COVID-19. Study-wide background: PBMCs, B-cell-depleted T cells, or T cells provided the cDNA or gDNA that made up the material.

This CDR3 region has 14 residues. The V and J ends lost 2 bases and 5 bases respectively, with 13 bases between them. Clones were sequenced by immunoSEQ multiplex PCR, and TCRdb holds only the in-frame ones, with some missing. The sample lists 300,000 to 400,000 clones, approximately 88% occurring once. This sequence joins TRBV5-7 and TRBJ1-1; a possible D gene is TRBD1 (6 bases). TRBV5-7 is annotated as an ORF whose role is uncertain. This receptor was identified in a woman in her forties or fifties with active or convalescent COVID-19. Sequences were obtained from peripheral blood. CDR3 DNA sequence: TGTGCCAGCAGCTTCCTGACAGGCTGGACTGAAGCTTTCTTT. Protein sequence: CASSFLTGWTEAFF.